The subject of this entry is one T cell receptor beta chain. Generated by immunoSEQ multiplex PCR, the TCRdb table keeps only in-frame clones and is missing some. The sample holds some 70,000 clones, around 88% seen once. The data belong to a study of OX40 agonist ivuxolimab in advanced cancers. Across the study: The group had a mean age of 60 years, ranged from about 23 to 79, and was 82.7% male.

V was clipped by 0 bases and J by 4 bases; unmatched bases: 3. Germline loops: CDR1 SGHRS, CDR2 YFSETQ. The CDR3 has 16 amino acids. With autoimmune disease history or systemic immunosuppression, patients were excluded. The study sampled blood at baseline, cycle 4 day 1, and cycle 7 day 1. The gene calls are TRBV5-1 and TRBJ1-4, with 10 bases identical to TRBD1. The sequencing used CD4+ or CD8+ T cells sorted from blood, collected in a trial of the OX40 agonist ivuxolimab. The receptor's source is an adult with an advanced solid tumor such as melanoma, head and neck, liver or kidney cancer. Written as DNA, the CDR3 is TGCGCCAGCAGCTTGGGACAGGGGGCGATTAATGAAAAACTGTTTTTT. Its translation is CASSLGQGAINEKLFF.